The rows below give T cell receptor beta chains drawn from one sample of a study of T cells expressing NK-cell markers. TCRdb derives one entry per CDR3 protein from the 5' RACE reads, leaving out DNA. This sample contains around 180,000 distinct CDR3 sequences. Sequenced input: blood T cells: a sorted CD56 or NKG2C T cell subset, CD4+ or CD8+ T cells, or bulk PBMC T cells (not recorded which). The source is a man between 18 and 69 years old in good health. The CDR3 runs from the conserved cysteine through the conserved F or W.

j_call: TRBJ2-1; v_call: TRBV4-2; cdr3_aa: CASSQVLRDEQFF
j_call: TRBJ2-7; v_call: TRBV11-1; cdr3_aa: CASRLAGGSSYEQYF
j_call: TRBJ1-2; v_call: TRBV19; cdr3_aa: CASSMFRGSPNGYTF
j_call: TRBJ1-2; v_call: TRBV7-9; cdr3_aa: CASSLALEKDYGYTF
j_call: TRBJ2-7; v_call: TRBV2; cdr3_aa: CASKTSGGVEQYF
j_call: TRBJ1-6; v_call: TRBV6-1; cdr3_aa: CASSGGTGGSPLHF
j_call: TRBJ2-5; v_call: TRBV13; cdr3_aa: CASSLGQQVQETQYF
j_call: TRBJ1-2; v_call: TRBV5-6; cdr3_aa: CASSPPHPRTDGYTF
j_call: TRBJ1-1; v_call: TRBV12-3/TRBV12-4; cdr3_aa: CASSPGGGSEAFF
j_call: TRBJ2-7; v_call: TRBV9; cdr3_aa: CASSARSGQGGHEQYF
j_call: TRBJ1-2; v_call: TRBV20-1; cdr3_aa: CSARGQGGVGYTF
j_call: TRBJ1-2; v_call: TRBV7-9; cdr3_aa: CASSDPGQDGYTF
j_call: TRBJ2-1; v_call: TRBV13; cdr3_aa: CASSFSWSRHNEQFF
j_call: TRBJ2-2; v_call: TRBV3-1; cdr3_aa: CASSQVAGELFF
j_call: TRBJ2-1; v_call: TRBV6-2/TRBV6-3; cdr3_aa: CASSHRTSGGSEQFF
j_call: TRBJ2-3; v_call: TRBV5-5; cdr3_aa: CASSVDRFTQYF
j_call: TRBJ1-2; v_call: TRBV7-2; cdr3_aa: CASSLMPGQSYGYTF
j_call: TRBJ2-3; v_call: TRBV30; cdr3_aa: CAWSSSGWGTDTQYF
j_call: TRBJ2-7; v_call: TRBV7-9; cdr3_aa: CASSGTGHNYEQYF
j_call: TRBJ2-4; v_call: TRBV5-5; cdr3_aa: CASSPGTAQLLAKNIQYF
j_call: TRBJ2-7; v_call: TRBV18; cdr3_aa: CASSTEGVSFYEQYF
j_call: TRBJ2-7; v_call: TRBV20-1; cdr3_aa: CSARDRGTGRTYEQYF
j_call: TRBJ2-2; v_call: TRBV11-2; cdr3_aa: CASSLNPQLTGELFF
j_call: TRBJ1-6; v_call: TRBV12-3/TRBV12-4; cdr3_aa: CASKDYNSPLHF
j_call: TRBJ2-3; v_call: TRBV7-9; cdr3_aa: CASSSLEGIFADTQYF
j_call: TRBJ2-3; v_call: TRBV11-1; cdr3_aa: CASSLVGTGVINRGTQYF
j_call: TRBJ2-3; v_call: TRBV5-5; cdr3_aa: CASSLWEPSTDTQYF
j_call: TRBJ2-2; v_call: TRBV7-3; cdr3_aa: CASSLNEATVSGELFF
j_call: TRBJ2-7; v_call: TRBV7-8; cdr3_aa: CASTPRGLAAVEQYF
j_call: TRBJ2-1; v_call: TRBV4-2; cdr3_aa: CASSQEGFSSYNEQFF
j_call: TRBJ1-6; v_call: TRBV28; cdr3_aa: CASSPGTELSPLHF
j_call: TRBJ2-7; v_call: TRBV7-8; cdr3_aa: CASSIGWAGSSYEQYF
j_call: TRBJ2-7; v_call: TRBV20-1; cdr3_aa: CSARVAGVDYEQYF
j_call: TRBJ1-2; v_call: TRBV27; cdr3_aa: CASSPRSTHYGYTF
j_call: TRBJ1-6; v_call: TRBV2; cdr3_aa: CASSVWNDRNSPLHF
j_call: TRBJ2-7; v_call: TRBV2; cdr3_aa: CASSLLAGNEQYF
j_call: TRBJ1-2; v_call: TRBV5-6; cdr3_aa: CASSLDGFYYGYTF
j_call: TRBJ2-3; v_call: TRBV7-3; cdr3_aa: CASSSGGAFADTQYF